This T cell receptor beta chain was captured by sequencing in a study of beta chain features in type 1 diabetes. Study summary: Patients were similar to healthy donors in age and gender (as well as in cell yields). The study, taken as a whole, reports: Type 1 diabetes patients showed fewer insertions and more deletions at VDJ junctions.

Without exception, sorted populations had purity beyond 95%. This clone has more than one count but fewer than ten. No antigen is known for it. Reverse transcribing all isolated RNA meant expressed TCRB transcripts were sequenced. Some clones are missing from TCRdb's copy, which holds only in-frame ones; the method was immunoSEQ multiplex PCR. The sample includes about 150,000 clones, around 10% of them seen just once. The sequence came from a man aged 18 to 35 in good health. The sequencing sample was made of central memory CD4+ T cells from blood.

This CDR3 reads CASCRELSYEQYF. CDR3 DNA: TGTGCCAGCTGTCGGGAACTCTCCTACGAGCAGTACTTC. The gene calls are TRBV2 and TRBJ2-7; D is possibly TRBD2 (5 bases). The germline V gene has CDR1 SNHLY and CDR2 FYNNEI. The CDR3 has 13 residues. The V end lost 8 bases, the J end lost 0 bases, and 11 bases lay between the germline ends.